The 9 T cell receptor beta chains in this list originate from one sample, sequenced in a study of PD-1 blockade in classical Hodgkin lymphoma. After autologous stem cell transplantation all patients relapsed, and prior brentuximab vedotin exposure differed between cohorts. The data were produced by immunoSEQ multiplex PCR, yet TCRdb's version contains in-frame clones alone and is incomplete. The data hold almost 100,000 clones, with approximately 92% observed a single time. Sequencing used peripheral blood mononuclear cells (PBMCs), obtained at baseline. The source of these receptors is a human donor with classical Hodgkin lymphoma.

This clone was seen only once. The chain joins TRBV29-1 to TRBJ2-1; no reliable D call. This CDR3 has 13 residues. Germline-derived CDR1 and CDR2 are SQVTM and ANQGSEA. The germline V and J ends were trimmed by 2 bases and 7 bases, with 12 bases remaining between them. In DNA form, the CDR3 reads TGCAGCGTTGAAAACCAGGTAGGAAATGAGCAGTTCTTC. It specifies CSVENQVGNEQFF.

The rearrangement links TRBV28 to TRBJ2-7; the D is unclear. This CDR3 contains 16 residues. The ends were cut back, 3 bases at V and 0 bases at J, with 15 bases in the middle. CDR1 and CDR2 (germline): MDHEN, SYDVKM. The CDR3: CASSLNGGLPSYEQYF. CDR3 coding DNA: TGTGCCAGCAGTTTGAACGGCGGATTGCCCTCCTACGAGCAGTACTTC.

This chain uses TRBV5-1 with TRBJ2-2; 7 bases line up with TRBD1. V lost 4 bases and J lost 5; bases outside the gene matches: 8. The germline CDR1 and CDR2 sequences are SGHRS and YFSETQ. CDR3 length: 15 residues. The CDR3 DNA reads TGCGCCAGCAGCGTGAGGACAGGTGGAACCGGGGAGCTGTTTTTT. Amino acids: CASSVRTGGTGELFF.

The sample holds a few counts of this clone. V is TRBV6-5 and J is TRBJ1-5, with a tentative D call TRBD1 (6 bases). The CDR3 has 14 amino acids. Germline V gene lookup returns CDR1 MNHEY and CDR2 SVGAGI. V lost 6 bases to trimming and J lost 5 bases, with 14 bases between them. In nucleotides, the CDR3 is TGTGCCAGCAGCCTCGGGACACGAGATCAGCCCCAGCATTTT. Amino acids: CASSLGTRDQPQHF.

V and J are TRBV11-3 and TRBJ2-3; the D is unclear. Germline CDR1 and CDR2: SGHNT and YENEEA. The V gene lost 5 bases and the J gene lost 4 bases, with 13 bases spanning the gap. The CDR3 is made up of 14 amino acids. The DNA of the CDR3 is TGTGCCAGCAGCAAGAGGTTGGCGTCAGATACGCAGTATTTT. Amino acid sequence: CASSKRLASDTQYF.

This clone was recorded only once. The CDR3 DNA sequence: TGTGCTACCCACCAAGTGTCTGGAAACACCATATATTTT. It yields the protein CATHQVSGNTIYF. This chain uses TRBV12-5 with TRBJ1-3; D is unclear. V gave up 10 bases and J gave up 1 base, with 11 bases separating them. Germline CDR1 reads LGHNT; CDR2 reads FRNRAP. This CDR3 spans 13 amino acids.

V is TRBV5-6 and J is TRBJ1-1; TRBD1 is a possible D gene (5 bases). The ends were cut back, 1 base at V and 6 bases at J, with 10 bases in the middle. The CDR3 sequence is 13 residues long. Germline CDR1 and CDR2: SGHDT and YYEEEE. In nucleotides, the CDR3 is TGTGCCAGCAGCTTGAAGGGGAGGGCTGAAGCTTTCTTT. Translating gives CASSLKGRAEAFF. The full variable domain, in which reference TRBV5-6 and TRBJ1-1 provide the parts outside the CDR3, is DAGVTQSPTHLIKTRGQQVTLRCSPKSGHDTVSWYQQALGQGPQFIFQYYEEEERQRGNFPDRFSGHQFPNYSSELNVNALLLGDSALYLCASSLKGRAEAFFGQGTRLTVV.

The CDR3: CASSPAGNEQFF. The CDR3 nucleotides are TGTGCCAGCAGTCCGGCAGGCAATGAGCAGTTCTTC. This chain joins TRBV25-1 and TRBJ2-1; D is uncertain. The CDR3 has 12 amino acids. Trimming stripped 5 bases from V and 6 bases from J, with 8 bases between. Germline assignment: CDR1 MGHDK and CDR2 SYGVNS. Combining the CDR3 with reference TRBV25-1 and TRBJ2-1 gives the whole variable domain EADIYQTPRYLVIGTGKKITLECSQTMGHDKMYWYQQDPGMELHLIHYSYGVNSTEKGDLSSESTVSRIRTEHFPLTLESARPSHTSQYLCASSPAGNEQFFGPGTRLTVL.

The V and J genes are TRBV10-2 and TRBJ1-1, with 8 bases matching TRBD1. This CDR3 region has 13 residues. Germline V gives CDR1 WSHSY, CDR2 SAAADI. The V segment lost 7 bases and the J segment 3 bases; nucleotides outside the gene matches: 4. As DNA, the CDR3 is TGCGCCAGCACCCTGACAGGGGACACTGAAGCTTTCTTT. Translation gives CASTLTGDTEAFF.